This T cell receptor (beta chain) was recovered during a study of T cells in Graves' hyperthyroidism and ophthalmopathy. Ophthalmopathy cases met thresholds of Clinical Activity Score at least 3, NOSPECS grade at least 4 and duration under 3 months. Exclusion of a patient resulted from uncontrolled infection, other autoimmune disease, pregnancy or lactation. This clonotype was detected ten times or more. What it binds is not known. CDR3 size: 15 residues. The germline CDR1 and CDR2 sequences are MDHEN and SYDVKM. V trimming: 5 bases; J trimming: 4 bases; junction bases outside the gene matches: 8. Researchers took RNA transcripts and amplified the TCR beta CDR3 regions from them. HTBI primers were the set used in a first-round RT-PCR of the TCR CDR3. TCRdb used MiXCR to reprocess the multiplex PCR reads, holding one entry per CDR3 protein. The data show roughly 560,000 distinct CDR3 sequences, under 15% seen once.

Whole-study results and caveats: With a median lead of around 6.7 months before onset, the model predicted ophthalmopathy.

Sequenced sample: blood. This TCR was recovered from a woman aged 35 to 49 with Graves' ophthalmopathy. The chain is built from TRBV28 and TRBJ2-5; 9 bases map to TRBD2. The CDR3 bases are TGTGCCAGCAGTGTAGCGGGAGAATGGGTAGAGACCCAGTACTTC. It codes for CASSVAGEWVETQYF.